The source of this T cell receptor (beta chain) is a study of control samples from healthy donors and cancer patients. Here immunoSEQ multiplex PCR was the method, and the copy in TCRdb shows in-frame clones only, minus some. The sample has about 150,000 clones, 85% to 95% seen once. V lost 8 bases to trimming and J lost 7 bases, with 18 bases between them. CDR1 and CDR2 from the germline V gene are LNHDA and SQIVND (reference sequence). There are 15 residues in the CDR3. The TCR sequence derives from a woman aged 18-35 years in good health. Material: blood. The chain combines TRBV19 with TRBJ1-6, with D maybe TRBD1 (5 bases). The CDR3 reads CASQGAGAANSPLHF. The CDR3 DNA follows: TGTGCCAGTCAAGGGGCCGGGGCAGCGAATTCACCCCTCCACTTT. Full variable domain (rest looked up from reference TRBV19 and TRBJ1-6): DGGITQSPKYLFRKEGQNVTLSCEQNLNHDAMYWYRQDPGQGLRLIYYSQIVNDFQKGDIAEGYSVSREKKESFPLTVTSAQKNPTAFYLCASQGAGAANSPLHFGNGTRLTVT.